What follows describes a single TCR beta chain. Its target is not known. The sample is drawn from a study of OX40 agonist ivuxolimab in advanced cancers. Findings and limits, study-wide: The study did not work out the antigen specificity of the expanded peripheral T cells. Some patients without response likewise showed low normalized clonal expansion. Blood T cells, both CD4+ and CD8+, expanded clonally by week 6 at 0.1 to 3.0 mg/kg.

Blood draws occurred at baseline, cycle 4 day 1, and cycle 7 day 1. Only in-frame clones appear in the TCRdb table, and some are missing; sequencing was by immunoSEQ multiplex PCR. The sample yields about 78,000 clones, around nine tenths seen once. The CDR3 spans 13 residues. V dropped 8 bases and J dropped 11 bases, with 18 bases sitting between them. The germline V gene has CDR1 SNHLY and CDR2 FYNNEI. This TCR was sampled from an adult with an advanced solid tumor such as melanoma, head and neck, liver or kidney cancer. The chain links TRBV2 to TRBJ1-4; D not certain. Sequencing used CD4+ or CD8+ T cells sorted from blood, obtained in a trial of the OX40 agonist ivuxolimab. The CDR3 nucleotides read TGTGCCAGCCATAGGGATGCTAGTGGGAAACTGTTTTTT. It encodes CASHRDASGKLFF.